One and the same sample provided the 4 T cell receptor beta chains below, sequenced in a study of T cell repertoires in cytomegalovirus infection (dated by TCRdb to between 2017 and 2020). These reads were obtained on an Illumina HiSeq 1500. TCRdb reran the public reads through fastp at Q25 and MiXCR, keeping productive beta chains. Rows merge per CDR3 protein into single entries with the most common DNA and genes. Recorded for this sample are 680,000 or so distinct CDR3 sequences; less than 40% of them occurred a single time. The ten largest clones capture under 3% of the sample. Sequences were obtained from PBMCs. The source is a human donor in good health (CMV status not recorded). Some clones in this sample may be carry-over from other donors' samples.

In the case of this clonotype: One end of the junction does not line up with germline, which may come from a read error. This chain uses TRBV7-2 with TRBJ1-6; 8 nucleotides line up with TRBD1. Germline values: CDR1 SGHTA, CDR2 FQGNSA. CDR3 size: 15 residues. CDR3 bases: TGTGCCAGCAGCTACGGGACAGGAAAGAATTCACCCCTCCAATTT. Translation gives CASSYGTGKNSPLQF.

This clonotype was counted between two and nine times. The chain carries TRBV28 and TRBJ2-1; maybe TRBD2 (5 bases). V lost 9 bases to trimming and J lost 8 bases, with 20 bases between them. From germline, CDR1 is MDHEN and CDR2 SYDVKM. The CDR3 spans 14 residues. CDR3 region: CASVRAGRGHEQFF. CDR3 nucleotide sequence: TGTGCCAGTGTAAGGGCAGGCCGGGGTCATGAGCAGTTCTTC.

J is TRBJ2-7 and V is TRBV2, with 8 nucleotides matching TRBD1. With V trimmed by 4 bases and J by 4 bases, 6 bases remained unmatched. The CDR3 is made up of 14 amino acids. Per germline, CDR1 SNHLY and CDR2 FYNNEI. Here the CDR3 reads CASSGDRITYEQYF. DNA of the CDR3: TGTGCCAGCAGTGGGGACAGGATCACTTACGAGCAGTACTTC.

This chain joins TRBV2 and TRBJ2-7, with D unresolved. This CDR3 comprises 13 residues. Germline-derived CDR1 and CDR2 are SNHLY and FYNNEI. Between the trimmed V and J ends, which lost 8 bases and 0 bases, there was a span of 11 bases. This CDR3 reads CASCITDSYEQYF. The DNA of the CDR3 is TGTGCCAGCTGTATCACCGACTCCTACGAGCAGTACTTC.